A few counts support the clone carrying this T cell receptor beta chain. J lost 1 base, V lost 6 bases, and 2 bases had no gene match. Germline V CDR1 and CDR2: SSHAT, FNYEAQ (reference sequence). This CDR3 has 13 amino acids. Repertoires were generated with immunoSEQ multiplex PCR, while TCRdb's copy carries only in-frame clones and drops some. Of more than 300,000 clones in the sample, 86% were seen once. The record originates from a study of blood T cell repertoires in COVID-19. Across the study: PBMCs, B-cell-depleted T cells, or T cells were the source of the cDNA or gDNA that made up the material.

Specimen: peripheral blood. The sequence came from a woman aged 45-59 years with acute or convalescent COVID-19. The chain has TRBV7-7 and TRBJ1-1; 7 positions match TRBD1. The CDR3 reads CASSRTGNTEAFF. The CDR3 DNA is TGTGCCAGCAGTCGGACAGGGAACACTGAAGCTTTCTTT.